Listed below are T cell receptor beta chains from one sample, sequenced in a study of response to subunit inactivated influenza vaccine. TCRdb re-analysed the RT-PCR reads in MiXCR, keeping a single row per CDR3 protein. The sample includes more than 550,000 distinct CDR3 sequences, 12% of them seen just once. The sample here was PBMCs from blood, taken on the day of vaccination. These receptors originate from a man aged 45-60 years who received an inactivated influenza vaccine. The CDR3 runs from the conserved cysteine through the conserved F or W. Each record gives: clone size, D gene, J gene, V gene, CDR3 DNA, CDR3 protein. D genes are given only for firm matches. Rows give clone size only sometimes, using once, few, many, or a class for an expanded clone.

clone size: few; D gene: .; J gene: TRBJ2-5; V gene: TRBV6-5; CDR3 DNA: TGTGCCAGCAGTTACTCGATCGGGGTAATGGAGACCCAGTACTTC; CDR3 protein: CASSYSIGVMETQYF
clone size: few; D gene: .; J gene: TRBJ2-3; V gene: TRBV7-2; CDR3 DNA: TGTGCCAGCAGCACCCAGGCGATTAGCACAGATACGCAGTATTTT; CDR3 protein: CASSTQAISTDTQYF
clone size: few; D gene: TRBD2; J gene: TRBJ2-5; V gene: TRBV29-1; CDR3 DNA: TGCAGCGTTGGGGGGGGAGCCCAGGGGACCCAGTACTTC; CDR3 protein: CSVGGGAQGTQYF
clone size: few; D gene: .; J gene: TRBJ2-1; V gene: TRBV6-5; CDR3 DNA: TGTGCCAGCAGTTACTCGACAGCAACTAGCTCCTACAATGAGCAGTTCTTC; CDR3 protein: CASSYSTATSSYNEQFF
clone size: .; D gene: .; J gene: TRBJ2-1; V gene: TRBV6-5; CDR3 DNA: TGTGCCAGCAGTTTTTACAGAAACAATGAGCAGTTCTTC; CDR3 protein: CASSFYRNNEQFF
clone size: .; D gene: .; J gene: TRBJ1-1; V gene: TRBV19; CDR3 DNA: TGTGCCAGTAGTTTCGACACCGGACTTTTGGGGGCTGAAGCTTTCTTT; CDR3 protein: CASSFDTGLLGAEAFF
clone size: .; D gene: TRBD1; J gene: TRBJ2-7; V gene: TRBV29-1; CDR3 DNA: TGCAGCGTCATCGACAGGGCTGGTGAGCAGTACTTC; CDR3 protein: CSVIDRAGEQYF
clone size: .; D gene: TRBD1; J gene: TRBJ2-2; V gene: TRBV29-1; CDR3 DNA: TGCAGCGTTGGCGGGGACAGGGAGACCCCCGGGGAGCTGTTTTTT; CDR3 protein: CSVGGDRETPGELFF
clone size: many; D gene: TRBD1; J gene: TRBJ1-1; V gene: TRBV2; CDR3 DNA: TGTGCCAGCAGTGAGAGCCCGGGACAGGGGAACACTGAAGCTTTCTTT; CDR3 protein: CASSESPGQGNTEAFF
clone size: .; D gene: .; J gene: TRBJ2-5; V gene: TRBV7-7; CDR3 DNA: TGTGCTAGCACCTCAGGGGCGCAGGACCGAACCCAGTACTTC; CDR3 protein: CASTSGAQDRTQYF
clone size: .; D gene: TRBD2; J gene: TRBJ2-5; V gene: TRBV20-1; CDR3 DNA: TGCAGTGAACTCTCCCAGCGGGGCCAAGAGACCCAGTACTTC; CDR3 protein: CSELSQRGQETQYF
clone size: few; D gene: TRBD2; J gene: TRBJ2-1; V gene: TRBV20-1; CDR3 DNA: TGCAGTGCTAGTCGGCACCTCGGGGGACTAGCGTACAATGAGCAGTTCTTC; CDR3 protein: CSASRHLGGLAYNEQFF
clone size: .; D gene: TRBD1; J gene: TRBJ1-1; V gene: TRBV5-1; CDR3 DNA: TGCGCCAGCAGTGGACAGGGATGGACTGAAGCTTTCTTT; CDR3 protein: CASSGQGWTEAFF
clone size: many; D gene: TRBD1; J gene: TRBJ2-5; V gene: TRBV7-2; CDR3 DNA: TGTGCCAGCAGTCGGGACAGAGAAGAGACCCAGTACTTC; CDR3 protein: CASSRDREETQYF
clone size: .; D gene: .; J gene: TRBJ2-7; V gene: TRBV20-1; CDR3 DNA: TGCAGTGCTAGAGGAGGAGCCCCCTACGAGCAGTACTTC; CDR3 protein: CSARGGAPYEQYF
clone size: few; D gene: TRBD2; J gene: TRBJ2-3; V gene: TRBV6-1; CDR3 DNA: TGTGCCAGCAAAGAAACTAGCGGGTTCACAGATACGCAGTATTTT; CDR3 protein: CASKETSGFTDTQYF
clone size: .; D gene: .; J gene: TRBJ2-7; V gene: TRBV7-2; CDR3 DNA: TGTGCCAGCAGCAACCCTACTGGGGACCCCTACGAGCAGTACTTC; CDR3 protein: CASSNPTGDPYEQYF
clone size: .; D gene: TRBD2; J gene: TRBJ2-7; V gene: TRBV28; CDR3 DNA: TGTGCCAGCAGTTTAGCCCTAGCGGGGCGGCCCTACGAGCAGTACTTC; CDR3 protein: CASSLALAGRPYEQYF
clone size: few; D gene: TRBD1; J gene: TRBJ2-3; V gene: TRBV20-1; CDR3 DNA: TGCAGTGCTAGTCGGACAGGCTTCCAGTATTTT; CDR3 protein: CSASRTGFQYF
clone size: few; D gene: .; J gene: TRBJ2-2; V gene: TRBV4-3; CDR3 DNA: TGCGCCAGCAGCCAAGAGGGTTGGGGGCACACCGGGGAGCTGTTTTTT; CDR3 protein: CASSQEGWGHTGELFF
clone size: .; D gene: TRBD1; J gene: TRBJ2-3; V gene: TRBV6-1; CDR3 DNA: TGTGCCAGCAGCGTTTCAGGGGGATGGAGCACAGATACGCAGTATTTT; CDR3 protein: CASSVSGGWSTDTQYF